One sample yielded the 3 T cell receptor beta chains listed below, sequenced in a study of T-cell reconstitution after alpha-beta-depleted transplantation in children. Unique molecular identifiers were built into the TCRbeta library. TCRdb re-analysed the PCR reads in MiXCR, keeping a single row per CDR3 protein. The data contain hundreds of thousands of distinct CDR3 sequences, 15% to 20% of them singletons. Sequenced here: PBMCs from the stem cell graft donor, sampled from the stem cell graft. The source is a human donor who donated a stem cell graft to a child with acute myeloid leukemia.

This clonotype was seen at least ten times. V gene TRBV30 combines with J gene TRBJ1-2; TRBD1 agrees at 10 bases. This CDR3 has 12 residues. J was trimmed by 7 bases and V by 4 bases; bases with no gene match: 3. Germline V lookup: CDR1 GTSNPN, CDR2 SVGIG (reference sequence). The chain's CDR3 is CAWNRDRGGYTF. DNA of the CDR3: TGTGCCTGGAACCGGGACAGGGGTGGCTACACCTTC. The full variable domain, rest sourced from reference TRBV30 and TRBJ1-2, is SQTIHQWPATLVQPVGSPLSLECTVEGTSNPNLYWYRQAAGRGLQLLFYSVGIGQISSEVPQNLSASRPQDRQFILSSKKLLLSDSGFYLCAWNRDRGGYTFGSGTRLTVV.

The V call is TRBV4-1, the J call TRBJ1-6; 10 bases agree with TRBD1. The V and J ends lost 6 bases and 9 bases, in that order; junction bases with no gene match: 5. The CDR3 loop spans 14 amino acids. Looked up from germline, CDR1 is MGHRA and CDR2 is YSYEKL. CDR3 region: CASSGQGESSPLHF. The CDR3 region has the DNA TGCGCCAGCAGTGGACAGGGGGAGAGTTCACCCCTCCACTTT.

This clonotype has a count of ten or more. Here the CDR3 DNA reads TGCAGCGTAGTACAGGGAGCACCCTATGGCTACACCTTC. It translates to CSVVQGAPYGYTF. V gene TRBV29-1 combines with J gene TRBJ1-2; tentatively, D is TRBD1 (6 bases). V was clipped by 6 bases and J by 4 bases, with 15 bases between them. This CDR3 comprises 13 residues. Germline CDR1 is SQVTM and CDR2 is ANQGSEA.